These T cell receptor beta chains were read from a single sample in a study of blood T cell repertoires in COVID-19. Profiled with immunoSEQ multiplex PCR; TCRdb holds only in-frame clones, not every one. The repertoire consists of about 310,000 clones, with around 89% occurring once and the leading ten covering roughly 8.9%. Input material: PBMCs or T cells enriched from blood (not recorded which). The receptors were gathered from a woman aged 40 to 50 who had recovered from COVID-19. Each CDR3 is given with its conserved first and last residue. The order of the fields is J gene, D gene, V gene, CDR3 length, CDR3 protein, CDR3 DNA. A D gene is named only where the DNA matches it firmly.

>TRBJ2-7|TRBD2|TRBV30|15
CAWSVMGGSPYEQYF
TGTGCCTGGAGTGTTATGGGAGGGAGTCCCTACGAGCAGTACTTC
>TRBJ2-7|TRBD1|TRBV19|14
CASSPAGQGYEQYF
TGTGCCAGTAGTCCCGCGGGACAGGGCTACGAGCAGTACTTC
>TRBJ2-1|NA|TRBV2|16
CASSEAGVAAYNEQFF
TGTGCCAGCAGTGAAGCCGGGGTAGCCGCCTACAATGAGCAGTTCTTC
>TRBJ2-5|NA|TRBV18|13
CASSSSRGETQYF
TGTGCCAGCTCATCTTCCAGGGGTGAGACCCAGTACTTC
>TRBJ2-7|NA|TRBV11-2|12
CASSPLGHEQYF
TGTGCCAGCAGCCCACTAGGCCACGAGCAGTACTTC
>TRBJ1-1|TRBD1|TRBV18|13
CASSLTGDTEAFF
TGTGCCAGCTCCCTAACAGGGGACACTGAAGCTTTCTTT
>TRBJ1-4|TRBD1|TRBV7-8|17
CASSLIQLTGGGEKLFF
TGTGCCAGCAGCCTCATTCAATTGACAGGGGGGGGTGAAAAACTGTTTTTT
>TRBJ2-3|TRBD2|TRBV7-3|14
CASSPGLVSDTQYF
TGTGCCAGCAGCCCGGGACTAGTGTCAGATACGCAGTATTTT
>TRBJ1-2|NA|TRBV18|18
CASSPQDIGGGIWYGYTF
TGTGCCAGCTCACCTCAGGATATAGGTGGGGGCATTTGGTATGGCTACACCTTC
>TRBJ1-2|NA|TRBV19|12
CASSNDSPSYTF
TGTGCCAGTAGTAACGACTCCCCTAGTTACACCTTC